This T cell receptor (beta chain) was captured by sequencing in a study of blood T cell repertoires in COVID-19 (TCRdb year 2020). With respect to the entire study: Samples covering the acute and convalescent phases of COVID-19 were provided by collaborators in the United States, Italy and Spain. Samples were obtained from the ongoing ImmuneRACE study (first 160 participants) and from about 1,300 subjects provided by 6 global collaborators. The sample metadata nearly always contained a de-identified subject ID, COVID-19 status, age in years and sex. Where HLA class I and class II types were available, the types were taken from metadata supplied by the sample provider, not from assay-based typing. The prospective study material was composed of cDNA or gDNA derived from T cells, B-cell-depleted T cells, or PBMCs. The dataset comprised deeply sampled blood TCRbeta repertoires from subjects exposed to, actively infected with, or recovered from COVID-19. The repertoires were made available in a free public database intended to serve as a resource for research on the immune response to SARS-CoV-2.

V loses 3 bases at its end and J loses 5 bases; junction bases beyond the gene matches: 5. The CDR1 and CDR2 encoded by the germline V gene are SGHRS and YFSETQ. The CDR3 goes from the cysteine to the phenylalanine over 14 residues. The entry retains the CDR3 DNA only, 42 bases that are in frame from base 1. A word on this clone: Its antigen has not been determined. There are no base qualities to consult, and no much larger clone falls within one base.

Whole blood was collected in K2EDTA tubes by collaborating institutions according to the institutions' own protocols. For TCRbeta analysis, collaborators shipped samples in one of three forms: frozen whole blood, isolated PBMCs, or DNA extracted from either of those sample types. The study at large found these results: How much clinical and demographic metadata was included differed by source and by participant, and the metadata was provided uncurated.

TCRbeta CDR3 regions were amplified from genomic DNA by means of the immunoSEQ Assay, a bias-controlled multiplex PCR. The published analysis was carried out like this. The number of nucleated cells in each sample was estimated by amplification of reference gene primers within the assay. To quantify the absolute abundance of each unique TCRbeta CDR3 rearrangement, sequence reads were collapsed and filtered. Productive Simpson clonality was computed per sample as the square root of Simpson's diversity index over productive rearrangements. Entries here come from immuneACCESS through TCRdb and include only in-frame sequences with V and J called. Some clones fail to appear in such tables; in the studies checked, an unresolved V gene covers under half of the shortfall, and the cause of the remainder is unknown. That table supplies the V and J calls and clone size; D and trimming were determined from the DNA. The sample table shows roughly 250,000 clones, and roughly 79% are seen once. About 2.9% of the sample is in the top ten clones.

The origin of this receptor is a woman aged 60-75 years with active or convalescent COVID-19. Input material: peripheral blood. The V and J genes are TRBV5-1 and TRBJ2-5; TRBD1 fits 9 bases in the junction. The CDR3 amino acid sequence is: CASSWDRVRETQYF. The DNA reads TGCGCCAGCAGCTGGGACAGGGTTAGGGAGACCCAGTACTTC.